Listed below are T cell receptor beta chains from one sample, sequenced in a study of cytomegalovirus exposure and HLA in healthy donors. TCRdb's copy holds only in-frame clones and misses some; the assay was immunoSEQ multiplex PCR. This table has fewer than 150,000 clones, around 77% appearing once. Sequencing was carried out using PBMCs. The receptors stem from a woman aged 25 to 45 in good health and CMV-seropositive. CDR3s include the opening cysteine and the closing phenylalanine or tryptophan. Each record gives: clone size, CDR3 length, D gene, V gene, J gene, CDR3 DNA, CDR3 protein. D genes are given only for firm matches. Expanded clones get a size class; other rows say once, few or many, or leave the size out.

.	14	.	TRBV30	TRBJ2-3	TGTGCCTGGAGTCTTCGGGGTTTTACAGATACGCAGTATTTT	CAWSLRGFTDTQYF
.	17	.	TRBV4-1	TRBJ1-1	TGCGCCAGCAGCCAAGGCCAGATAGGACGGACAATCACTGAAGCTTTCTTT	CASSQGQIGRTITEAFF
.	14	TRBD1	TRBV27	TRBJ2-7	TGTGCCAGCAGTTCGGGACAGGGGGTGTACGAGCAGTACTTC	CASSSGQGVYEQYF
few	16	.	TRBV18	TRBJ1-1	TGTGCCAGCTCCCTAGGGACATATGGGGTGAACACTGAAGCTTTCTTT	CASSLGTYGVNTEAFF
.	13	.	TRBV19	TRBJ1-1	TGTGCCAGTAGTAGCGGAGTTAACACTGAAGCTTTCTTT	CASSSGVNTEAFF
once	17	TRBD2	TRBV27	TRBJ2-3	TGTGCCAGCAGTATGCGGGAGCGGATCACTAGCACAGATACGCAGTATTTT	CASSMRERITSTDTQYF
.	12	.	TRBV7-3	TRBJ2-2	TGTGCCAGCAGCTTAGGGCAGGGGGAGCTGTTTTTT	CASSLGQGELFF
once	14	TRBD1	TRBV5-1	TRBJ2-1	TGCGCCAGCAGCTTGGTAGCAGGGGGCAATGAGCAGTTCTTC	CASSLVAGGNEQFF
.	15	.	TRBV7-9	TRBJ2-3	TGTGCCAGCAGCTTAGGGGGCCCTAGCACAGATACGCAGTATTTT	CASSLGGPSTDTQYF
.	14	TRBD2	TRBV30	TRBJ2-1	TGTGCCTGGAGCGGAAAAGCGGGAGAGGTGGAGCAGTTCTTC	CAWSGKAGEVEQFF
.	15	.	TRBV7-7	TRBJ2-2	TGTGCTAGCAGCTTAGGGCGGGGTGCTGCCGGGGAGCTGTTTTTT	CASSLGRGAAGELFF
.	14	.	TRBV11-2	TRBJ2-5	TGTGCCAGCAGCTGGGGCTGGGACCAAGAGACCCAGTACTTC	CASSWGWDQETQYF
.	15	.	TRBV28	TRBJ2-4	TGTGCCAGCAGTTTAGGACAAGTAGCCAAAAACATTCAGTACTTC	CASSLGQVAKNIQYF
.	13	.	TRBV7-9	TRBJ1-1	TGTGCCAGCAGCTTTCAGGTGAACACTGAAGCTTTCTTT	CASSFQVNTEAFF
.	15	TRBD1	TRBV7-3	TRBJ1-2	TGTGCCAGCAGCTCCCTGACAGGGATAAACTATGGCTACACCTTC	CASSSLTGINYGYTF
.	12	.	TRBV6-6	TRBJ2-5	TGTGCCAGCAGTCCGCCTCGGGAGACCCAGTACTTC	CASSPPRETQYF
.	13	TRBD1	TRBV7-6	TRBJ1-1	TGTGCCAGCAGCCCGGGACAGGGGATGGAAGCTTTCTTT	CASSPGQGMEAFF